This entry features one TCR beta chain sequence. The CDR3 loop spans 15 amino acids. Germline assignment: CDR1 KGHDR and CDR2 SFDVKD. The V segment lost 6 bases and the J segment 0 bases; nucleotides outside the gene matches: 3. Individuals drawn from 20 to 30 US areas were roughly 18 to 95 years old. Recovered status applied to Cohort 3 donors who had two consecutive negative PCRs. It also applied to those with clearance or with symptom resolution. This sample was included in a study of blood T cell repertoires in COVID-19. Looking at the study overall: COVID-19 samples from acute and convalescent phases originated in the United States, Italy and Spain.

Per the original data handling: Estimation of nucleated cell counts was performed using reference gene primer amplification. Produced via immunoSEQ multiplex PCR; TCRdb's table is partial and in-frame only. The DNA was the basis for D and trimming; V, J and clone size are from that table. The table records 200,000 to 250,000 clones, about 81% of them present only once. The sample taken for sequencing was PBMCs or T cells enriched from blood (not recorded which). The chain combines TRBV24-1 with TRBJ2-1; 8 positions agree with TRBD1. The TCR comes from a middle-aged man who had recovered from COVID-19. The CDR3 loop reads CATSLDRGSYNEQFF. The CDR3 coding sequence is TGTGCCACCAGTCTAGACAGGGGCTCCTACAATGAGCAGTTCTTC.